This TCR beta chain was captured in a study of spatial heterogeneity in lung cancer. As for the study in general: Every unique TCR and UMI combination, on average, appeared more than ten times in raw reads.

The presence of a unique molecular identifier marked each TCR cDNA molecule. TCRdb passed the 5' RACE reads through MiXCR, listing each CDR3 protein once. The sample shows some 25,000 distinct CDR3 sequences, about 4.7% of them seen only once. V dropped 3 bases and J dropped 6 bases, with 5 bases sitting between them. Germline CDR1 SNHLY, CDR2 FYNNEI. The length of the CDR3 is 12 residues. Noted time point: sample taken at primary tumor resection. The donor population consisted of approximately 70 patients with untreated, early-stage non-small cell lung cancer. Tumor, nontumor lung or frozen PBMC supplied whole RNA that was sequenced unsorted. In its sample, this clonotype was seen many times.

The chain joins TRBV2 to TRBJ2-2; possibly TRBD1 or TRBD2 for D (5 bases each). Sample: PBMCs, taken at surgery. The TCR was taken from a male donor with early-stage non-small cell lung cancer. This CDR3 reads CASSEGPGELFF. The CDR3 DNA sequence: TGTGCCAGCAGTGAGGGACCCGGGGAGCTGTTTTTT. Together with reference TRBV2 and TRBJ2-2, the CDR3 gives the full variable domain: EPEVTQTPSHQVTQMGQEVILRCVPISNHLYFYWYRQILGQKVEFLVSFYNNEISEKSEIFDDQFSVERPDGSNFTLKIRSTKLEDSAMYFCASSEGPGELFFGEGSRLTVL.